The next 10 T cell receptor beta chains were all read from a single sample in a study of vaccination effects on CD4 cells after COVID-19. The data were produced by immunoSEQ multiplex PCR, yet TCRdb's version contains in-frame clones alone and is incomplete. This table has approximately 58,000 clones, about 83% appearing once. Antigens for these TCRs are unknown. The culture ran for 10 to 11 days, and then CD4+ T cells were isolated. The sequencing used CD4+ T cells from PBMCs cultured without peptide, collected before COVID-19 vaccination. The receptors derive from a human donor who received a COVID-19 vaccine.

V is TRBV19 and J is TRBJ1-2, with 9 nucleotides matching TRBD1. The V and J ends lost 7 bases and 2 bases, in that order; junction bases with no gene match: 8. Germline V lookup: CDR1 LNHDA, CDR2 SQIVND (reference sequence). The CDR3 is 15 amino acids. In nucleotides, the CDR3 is TGTGCCAGTACGGGGACAGGGAACTACAACTATGGCTACACCTTC. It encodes CASTGTGNYNYGYTF.

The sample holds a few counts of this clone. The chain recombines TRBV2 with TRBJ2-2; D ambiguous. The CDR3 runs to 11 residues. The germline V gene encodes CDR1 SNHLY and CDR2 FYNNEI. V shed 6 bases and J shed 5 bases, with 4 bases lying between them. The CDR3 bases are TGTGCCAGCAGGGGTACCGGGGAGCTGTTTTTT. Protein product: CASRGTGELFF.

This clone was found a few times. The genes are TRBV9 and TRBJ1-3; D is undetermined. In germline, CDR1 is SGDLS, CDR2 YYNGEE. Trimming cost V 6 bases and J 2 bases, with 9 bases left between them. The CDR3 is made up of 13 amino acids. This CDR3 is CASKNGAGNTIYF. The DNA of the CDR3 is TGTGCCAGCAAGAACGGGGCTGGAAACACCATATATTTT.

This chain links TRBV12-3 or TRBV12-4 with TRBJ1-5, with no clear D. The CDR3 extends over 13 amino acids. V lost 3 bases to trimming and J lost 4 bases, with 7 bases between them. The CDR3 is CASSLGANQPQHF. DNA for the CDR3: TGTGCCAGCAGTTTGGGAGCTAATCAGCCCCAGCATTTT.

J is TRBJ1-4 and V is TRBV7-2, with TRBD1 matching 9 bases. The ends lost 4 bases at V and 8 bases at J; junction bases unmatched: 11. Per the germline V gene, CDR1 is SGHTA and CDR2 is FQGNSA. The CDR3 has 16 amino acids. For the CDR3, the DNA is TGTGCCAGCAGCTCGGGACAGGGTGTTCGGGGCGAAAAACTGTTTTTT. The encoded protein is CASSSGQGVRGEKLFF.

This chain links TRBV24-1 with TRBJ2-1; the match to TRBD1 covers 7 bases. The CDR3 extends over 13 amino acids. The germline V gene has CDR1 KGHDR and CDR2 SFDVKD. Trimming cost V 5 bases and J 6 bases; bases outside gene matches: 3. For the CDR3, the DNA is TGTGCCACCAGTGCCGACAGGGCCAATGAGCAGTTCTTC. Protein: CATSADRANEQFF.

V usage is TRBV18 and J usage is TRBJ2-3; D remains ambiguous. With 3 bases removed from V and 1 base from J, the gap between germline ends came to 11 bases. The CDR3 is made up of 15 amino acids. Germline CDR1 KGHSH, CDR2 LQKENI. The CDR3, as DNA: TGTGCCAGCTCACCCGGGCCTGTCGGCACAGATACGCAGTATTTT. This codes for CASSPGPVGTDTQYF.

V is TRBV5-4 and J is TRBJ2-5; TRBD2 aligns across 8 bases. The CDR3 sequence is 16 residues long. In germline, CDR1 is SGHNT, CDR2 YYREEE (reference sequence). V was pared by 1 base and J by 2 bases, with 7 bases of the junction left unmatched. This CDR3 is CASSLISGAAQETQYF. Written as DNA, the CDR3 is TGTGCCAGCAGCTTGATTAGCGGGGCTGCTCAAGAGACCCAGTACTTC.

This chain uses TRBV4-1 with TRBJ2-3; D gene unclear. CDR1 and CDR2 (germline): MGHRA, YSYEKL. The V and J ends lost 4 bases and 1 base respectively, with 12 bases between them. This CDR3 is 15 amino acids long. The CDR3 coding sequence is TGCGCCAGCAGCCTGCGGATTGGTGGCACAGATACGCAGTATTTT. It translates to CASSLRIGGTDTQYF.

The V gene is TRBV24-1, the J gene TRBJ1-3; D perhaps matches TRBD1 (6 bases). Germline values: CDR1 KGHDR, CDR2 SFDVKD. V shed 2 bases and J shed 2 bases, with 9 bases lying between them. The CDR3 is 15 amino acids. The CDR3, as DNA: TGTGCCACCAGTGATTCCCGGGGGCCTGGAAACACCATATATTTT. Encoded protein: CATSDSRGPGNTIYF.